This TCR beta chain is drawn from a study of cytomegalovirus exposure and HLA in healthy donors. General study results and limits: In a later analysis, CMV-associated beta chains were mostly HLA-associated, it appeared. CMV serostatus was the sole immune exposure information available. Most of the TCR beta V segments (in an earlier analysis) were productive either about 90% or about 30% of the time.

A multiplex PCR was run with 60 Vbeta primers and 13 Jbeta primers. Assay: immunoSEQ multiplex PCR; the TCRdb copy retains only in-frame clones and omits some. The profile covers around 57,000 clones, with more than 80% appearing a single time and roughly 1.6% taken by the ten largest. As regards this clone: Its antigen is undetermined.

This clonotype originated in a man aged 25-40 years in good health and CMV-seropositive. The source material was PBMCs.

CDR3 nucleotides: TGTGCCAGCAGCTTAGACAGGGTGGGCACTGAAGCTTTCTTT. It codes for CASSLDRVGTEAFF. The chain joins TRBV11-2 to TRBJ1-1; maybe TRBD1 (5 bases). CDR3 length: 14 amino acids. Per germline, CDR1 SGHAT and CDR2 FQNNGV. The V and J ends lost 0 bases and 4 bases respectively, with 9 bases between them.